A single sample is the source of the 10 T cell receptor beta chains below, sequenced in a study of Ad26.COV2.S vaccination and SARS-CoV-2 variants. Repertoires were generated with immunoSEQ multiplex PCR, while TCRdb's copy carries only in-frame clones and drops some. The data contain around 250,000 clones, about 89% of them singletons. As for treatment: around 19 received Ad26.COV2.S at low or high dose, single or two shots; 5 received placebo; per-sample allocation not given. Specimen acquisition occurred on day 63 following the initial vaccine or placebo injection. Sequencing was performed on peripheral blood, taken in a trial of Ad26.COV2.S vaccine versus placebo. Every receptor here comes from a person between 18 and 65 years old who received the Ad26.COV2.S COVID-19 vaccine or a placebo.

CDR3 coding DNA: TGTGCCAGCAGTCCTCTAGCGGGGACTCACAATGAGCAGTTCTTC. Translated, it gives CASSPLAGTHNEQFF. The rearrangement links TRBV7-6 to TRBJ2-1; 9 bases fit TRBD2. The CDR3 extends over 15 amino acids. Per germline, CDR1 SGHVS and CDR2 FNYEAQ. V shed 6 bases, J shed 5 bases, and the junction held 8 bases outside the gene matches. The full variable domain, with the rest looked up from reference TRBV7-6 and TRBJ2-1, is GAGVSQSPRYKVTKRGQDVALRCDPISGHVSLYWYRQALGQGPEFLTYFNYEAQQDKSGLPNDRFSAERPEGSISTLTIQRTEQRDSAMYRCASSPLAGTHNEQFFGPGTRLTVL.

V usage is TRBV7-2 and J usage is TRBJ1-2; weak D call: TRBD1 (5 bases). Trimming stripped 1 base from V and 5 bases from J, with 11 bases between. Germline CDR1 SGHTA, CDR2 FQGNSA. The CDR3 has 14 amino acids. Here the CDR3 reads CASSLGNRRYGYTF. The CDR3 DNA sequence: TGTGCCAGCAGCTTAGGCAACAGGCGTTATGGCTACACCTTC.

This rearrangement joins TRBV7-2 to TRBJ2-7, with D perhaps matching TRBD2 (6 bases). The CDR3 is 17 amino acids. Trimming took 5 bases from V and 0 from J, leaving 20 bases between them. From germline, CDR1 is SGHTA and CDR2 FQGNSA. Here the CDR3 reads CASSPTFRDSISYEQYF. For the CDR3, the DNA is TGTGCCAGCAGCCCGACTTTCCGGGACTCAATCTCCTACGAGCAGTACTTC.

The V call is TRBV21-1, the J call TRBJ1-5. TRBV21-1 constitutes a pseudogene. The CDR3 is 13 amino acids. The CDR3 region is CASSKGVGQPQHF. CDR3 nucleotide sequence: TGTGCCAGCAGCAAGGGGGTTGGGCAGCCCCAGCATTTT.

This clone was observed a few times. The DNA for the CDR3 is TGTGCCAGCAGCCCCGACACTAGCTATGGCTACACCTTC. This codes for CASSPDTSYGYTF. The chain joins TRBV3-1 (or the pseudogene TRBV3-2) to TRBJ1-2, with D unresolved. This CDR3 has 13 amino acids. In germline, CDR1 is LGHDT, CDR2 YNNKEL (reference sequence). V shed 4 bases and J shed 4 bases, with 10 bases lying between them.

V gene TRBV10-3 combines with J gene TRBJ2-1; D assignment may be TRBD1 or TRBD2 (5 bases each). CDR1 and CDR2 (germline): ENHRY, SYGVKD. CDR3 length: 15 amino acids. With 0 bases removed from V and 7 bases from J, the gap between germline ends came to 13 bases. CDR3 nucleotide sequence: TGTGCCATCAGTGAGTCGGGGACCAGGACAAATGAGCAGTTCTTC. Translated, it gives CAISESGTRTNEQFF.

The rearrangement uses TRBV28 and TRBJ2-1; the D call may be TRBD1 or TRBD2 (5 bases each). CDR1 is MDHEN and CDR2 is SYDVKM in the germline V gene. The length of the CDR3 is 15 residues. The V gene lost 8 bases and the J gene lost 2 bases, with 16 bases spanning the gap. CDR3 region: CASGSGGATYNEQFF. The CDR3 DNA sequence: TGTGCCAGCGGGAGTGGGGGAGCCACCTACAATGAGCAGTTCTTC.

The chain has TRBV4-3 and TRBJ2-7; 8 nucleotides match TRBD2. The V gene's germline CDR1 is LGHNA and CDR2 YSLEER. With 2 bases clipped from V and 9 bases from J, the junction kept 21 bases outside the gene matches. This CDR3 has 18 amino acids. The CDR3 loop reads CASSQSPGLAGTKGGQYF. CDR3 sequence (DNA): TGCGCCAGCAGCCAAAGTCCTGGGCTAGCGGGCACAAAGGGAGGGCAGTACTTC.

This rearrangement joins TRBV20-1 to TRBJ2-1; D remains unclear. Germline values: CDR1 DFQATT, CDR2 SNEGSKA (reference sequence). The germline V and J ends were trimmed by 4 bases and 7 bases, with 8 bases remaining between them. CDR3 size: 11 residues. Here the CDR3 DNA reads TGCAGTGCTACAAACGGGAATGAGCAGTTCTTC. Protein sequence: CSATNGNEQFF.

The J gene is TRBJ2-7, the V gene TRBV27; 7 bases agree with TRBD1. The trim removed 3 bases at V and 2 bases at J, leaving 4 bases unmatched. Germline V CDR1 and CDR2: MNHEY, SMNVEV (reference sequence). The CDR3 is 14 residues long. The CDR3 bases are TGTGCCAGCAGTTTTTGGGACAGCACCTACGAGCAGTACTTC. Its protein is CASSFWDSTYEQYF.